A selection of T cell receptor beta chains follows, all from one sample in a study of T cell repertoires and HLA-DP antigens. Assay used: immunoSEQ multiplex PCR; TCRdb lists only in-frame clones, some missing. Altogether about 89,000 clones are present, 86% being singletons, with the ten largest covering less than 2%. Their target antigens are unknown. Sequencing used CD4+ T cells from PBMCs. The receptors derive from a man over 45 in good health and CMV-seronegative. The conserved cysteine and the conserved F or W are not part of the CDR3 here.

>11|TRBV19
ASSDRENTEAF
>13|TRBV5-1
ASSPSDREGTEAF
>12|TRBV10-2
ASSERPGNQPQH
>13|TRBV7-9
ASSPPFRWGNEQF
>11|TRBV5-4
ASSLSQTYEQF
>11|TRBV4-1
ASSQENFQPQH
>11|TRBV19
ASSTRDYSPLH
>11|TRBV6-5
ASSSHTVYGYT
>12|TRBV7-2
ASSRAGGPDTQY
>11|TRBV19
ASSIAGIGPQH
>10|TRBV6-5
ASSRINQPQH
>12|TRBV30
AWSARGVYNEQF
>12|TRBV6-1
ASIIDRATDTQY
>12|TRBV9
ASSVAAQYYGYT
>14|TRBV4-3
ASSQELPTGSYEQY
>11|TRBV6-5
ASNPPGNTEAF
>12|TRBV28
ASKTRLNTYEQY
>13|TRBV6-5
ASSYSRGAGYEQY
>13|TRBV6-5
ASSYEQSLNSPLH
>15|TRBV27
ASSRDRGKGQSEKLF
>11|TRBV19
ASRLRVNTEAF
>11|TRBV6-1
ASSTYRYYGYT
>12|TRBV7-9
ASSLGVMNTEAF
>10|TRBV14
ASSQEWETQY
>13|TRBV7-9
ASSLSGDWADTQY
>12|TRBV5-6
ASSWGTDPNIQY
>13|TRBV28
ASSQRQGRVKKLF
>11|TRBV6-5
ASSRKEGSGYT
>8|TRBV29-1
SSGTGGQY
>12|TRBV18
ASSPVDRSHEQY
>12|TRBV19
ASSIRSSTDTQY
>12|TRBV28
ASSTGRPPYEQY
>11|TRBV11-2
ARNPDSNYGYT
>12|TRBV30
AWTRTGLRTEAF
>12|TRBV7-7
ASSLQTNTGELF
>13|TRBV5-6
ASSTDRALLDTQY